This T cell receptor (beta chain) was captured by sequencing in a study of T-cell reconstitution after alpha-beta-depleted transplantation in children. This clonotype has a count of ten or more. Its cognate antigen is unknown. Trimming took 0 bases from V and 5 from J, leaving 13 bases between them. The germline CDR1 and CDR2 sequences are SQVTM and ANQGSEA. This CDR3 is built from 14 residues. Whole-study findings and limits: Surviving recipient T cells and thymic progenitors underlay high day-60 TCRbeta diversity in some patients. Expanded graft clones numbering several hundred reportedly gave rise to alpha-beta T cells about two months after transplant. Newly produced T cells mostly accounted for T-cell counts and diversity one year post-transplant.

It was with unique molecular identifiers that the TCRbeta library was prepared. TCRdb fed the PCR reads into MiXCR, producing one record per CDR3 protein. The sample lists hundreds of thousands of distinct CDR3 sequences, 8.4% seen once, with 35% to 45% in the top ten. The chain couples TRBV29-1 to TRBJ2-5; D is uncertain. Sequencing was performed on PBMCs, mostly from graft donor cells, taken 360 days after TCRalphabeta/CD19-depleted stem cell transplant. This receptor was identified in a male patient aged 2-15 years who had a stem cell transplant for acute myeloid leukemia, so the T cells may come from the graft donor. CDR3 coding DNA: TGCAGCGTTGAAGACTGGTATCCGAGGGAGACCCAGTACTTC. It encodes CSVEDWYPRETQYF.